Listed below are T cell receptor beta chains from one sample, sequenced in a study of blood T cell repertoires in COVID-19. TCRdb's table, derived via immunoSEQ multiplex PCR, lists solely in-frame clones and lacks some. The sample holds under 300,000 clones, approximately 86% seen once. The sequenced sample consisted of peripheral blood. Receptors originate from a woman in her sixties with active or convalescent COVID-19. CDR3s include the opening cysteine and the closing phenylalanine or tryptophan. The order of the fields is D gene, J gene, clone size, V gene, CDR3 protein, CDR3 DNA. A D gene is named only where the DNA matches it firmly. Part of the rows lack a size; the others show once, few, many or a class for expanded clones.

d_call: -; j_call: TRBJ1-5; clone_size: few; v_call: TRBV3-1/TRBV3-2; cdr3_aa: CASSQQNSNQPQHF; cdr3_nt: TGTGCCAGCAGCCAACAGAATAGCAATCAGCCCCAGCATTTT
d_call: TRBD1; j_call: TRBJ1-5; clone_size: -; v_call: TRBV4-1; cdr3_aa: CASSQRQGGSNQPQHF; cdr3_nt: TGCGCCAGCAGCCAACGACAAGGGGGCAGCAATCAGCCCCAGCATTTT
d_call: TRBD2; j_call: TRBJ2-5; clone_size: -; v_call: TRBV25-1; cdr3_aa: CASSSVGGREEETQYF; cdr3_nt: TGTGCCAGCTCCTCCGTCGGGGGGCGGGAGGAAGAGACCCAGTACTTC
d_call: -; j_call: TRBJ1-3; clone_size: -; v_call: TRBV3-1/TRBV3-2; cdr3_aa: CASSPRTVSGNTIYF; cdr3_nt: TGTGCCAGCAGCCCCAGGACTGTCTCTGGAAACACCATATATTTT
d_call: TRBD1; j_call: TRBJ2-1; clone_size: -; v_call: TRBV28; cdr3_aa: CASSGGTGGYLSSYNEQFF; cdr3_nt: TGTGCCAGCAGTGGTGGGACAGGGGGCTACCTGAGCTCCTACAATGAGCAGTTCTTC
d_call: TRBD2; j_call: TRBJ2-3; clone_size: once; v_call: TRBV6-1; cdr3_aa: CASSGALSSGGADTQYF; cdr3_nt: TGTGCCAGCAGTGGGGCTTTGAGTAGCGGGGGCGCAGATACGCAGTATTTT
d_call: -; j_call: TRBJ1-1; clone_size: -; v_call: TRBV5-1; cdr3_aa: CASSLVPSRGTEAFF; cdr3_nt: TGCGCCAGCAGCTTGGTACCTTCCCGGGGGACTGAAGCTTTCTTT
d_call: -; j_call: TRBJ2-5; clone_size: -; v_call: TRBV11-2; cdr3_aa: CASSLDTGRTQYF; cdr3_nt: TGTGCCAGCAGCTTAGATACGGGGAGGACCCAGTACTTC
d_call: -; j_call: TRBJ1-2; clone_size: -; v_call: TRBV4-1; cdr3_aa: CASSLGQLYGYTF; cdr3_nt: TGCGCCAGCAGCCTTGGACAGCTCTATGGCTACACCTTC
d_call: -; j_call: TRBJ2-7; clone_size: -; v_call: TRBV4-1; cdr3_aa: CASSQHYRDTFYEQYF; cdr3_nt: TGCGCCAGCAGCCAACATTACCGGGACACCTTCTACGAGCAGTACTTC
d_call: TRBD2; j_call: TRBJ2-1; clone_size: -; v_call: TRBV11-3; cdr3_aa: CASSFSGGYNEQFF; cdr3_nt: TGTGCCAGCAGCTTCAGCGGGGGCTACAATGAGCAGTTCTTC
d_call: TRBD2; j_call: TRBJ2-1; clone_size: -; v_call: TRBV5-1; cdr3_aa: CASSPNGGFNEQFF; cdr3_nt: TGCGCCAGCAGCCCAAACGGGGGGTTTAATGAGCAGTTCTTC
d_call: TRBD1; j_call: TRBJ2-1; clone_size: -; v_call: TRBV7-9; cdr3_aa: CASSLVQGAYNEQFF; cdr3_nt: TGTGCCAGCAGCTTAGTCCAGGGGGCTTACAATGAGCAGTTCTTC
d_call: TRBD2; j_call: TRBJ2-1; clone_size: -; v_call: TRBV2; cdr3_aa: CASSAIWTRNNEQFF; cdr3_nt: TGTGCCAGCAGTGCCATATGGACTAGAAACAATGAGCAGTTCTTC